The clone carrying this T cell receptor beta chain was picked up many times. The antigen remains undetermined. This specimen belongs to a study of neurological immune-mediated disorders. Study-wide findings and caveats: None of the CDR3 amino acid sequences of expanded clones were shared across subjects, and this suggested private repertoires in all groups.

By 5'RACE with 10-nucleotide random UMIs, the cDNA was made. TCRdb re-derived calls from the 5' RACE reads in MiXCR, one entry per CDR3 protein. This table holds some 77,000 distinct CDR3 sequences, around a tenth found once. The germline V gene encodes CDR1 LNHNV and CDR2 YYDKDF (reference sequence). The CDR3 sequence is 15 residues long. Trimming removed 1 base at V and 7 bases at J, with 13 bases between. The clonotype originates from a man between 45 and 60 years old in good health. This rearrangement joins TRBV15 to TRBJ2-2; a possible D gene is TRBD2 (6 bases). The sequencing input was PBMCs. The CDR3 coding sequence is TGTGCCACCAGCAGAGCCCGCCTGGGAGGCGGGGAGCTGTTTTTT. Its translation is CATSRARLGGGELFF.